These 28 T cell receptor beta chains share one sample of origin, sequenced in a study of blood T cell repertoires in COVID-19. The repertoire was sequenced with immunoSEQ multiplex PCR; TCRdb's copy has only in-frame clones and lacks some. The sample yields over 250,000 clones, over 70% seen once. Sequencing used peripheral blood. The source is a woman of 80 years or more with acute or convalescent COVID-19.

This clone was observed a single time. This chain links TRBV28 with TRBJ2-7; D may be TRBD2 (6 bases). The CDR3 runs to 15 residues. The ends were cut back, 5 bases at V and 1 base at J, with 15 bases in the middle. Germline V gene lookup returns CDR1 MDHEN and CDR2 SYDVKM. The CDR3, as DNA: TGTGCCAGCAGTGCCGTGCCTAGCGTTTCCTACGAGCAGTACTTC. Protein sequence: CASSAVPSVSYEQYF.

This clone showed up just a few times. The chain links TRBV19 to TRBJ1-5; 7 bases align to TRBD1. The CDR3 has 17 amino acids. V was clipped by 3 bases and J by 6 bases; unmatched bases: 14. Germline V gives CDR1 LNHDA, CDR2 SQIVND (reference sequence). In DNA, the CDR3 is TGTGCCAGTAGTATCAGTCTTGGGACAGATCGGGCTCAGCCCCAGCATTTT. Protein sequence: CASSISLGTDRAQPQHF.

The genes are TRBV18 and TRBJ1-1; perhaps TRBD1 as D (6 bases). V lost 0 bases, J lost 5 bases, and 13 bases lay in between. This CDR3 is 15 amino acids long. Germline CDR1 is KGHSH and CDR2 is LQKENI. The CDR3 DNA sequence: TGTGCCAGCTCACCACCCGCAGGGGCGAGGACTGAAGCTTTCTTT. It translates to CASSPPAGARTEAFF. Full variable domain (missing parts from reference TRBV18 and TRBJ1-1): NAGVMQNPRHLVRRRGQEARLRCSPMKGHSHVYWYRQLPEEGLKFMVYLQKENIIDESGMPKERFSAEFPKEGPSILRIQQVVRGDSAAYFCASSPPAGARTEAFFGQGTRLTVV.

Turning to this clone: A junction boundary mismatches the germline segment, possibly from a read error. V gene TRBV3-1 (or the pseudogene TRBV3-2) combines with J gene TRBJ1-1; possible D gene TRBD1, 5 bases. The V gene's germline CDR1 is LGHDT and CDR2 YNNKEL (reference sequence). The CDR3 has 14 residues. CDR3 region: CASSPGFGNPEAFF. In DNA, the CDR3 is TGTGCCAGCAGCCCAGGGTTTGGGAACCCTGAAGCTTTCTTT.

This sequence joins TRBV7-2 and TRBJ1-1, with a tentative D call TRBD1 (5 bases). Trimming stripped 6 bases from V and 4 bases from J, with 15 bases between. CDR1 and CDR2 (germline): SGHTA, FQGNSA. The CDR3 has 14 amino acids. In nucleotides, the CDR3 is TGTGCCAGCAGGAACTCCGGGGGAGGCACTGAAGCTTTCTTT. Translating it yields CASRNSGGGTEAFF.

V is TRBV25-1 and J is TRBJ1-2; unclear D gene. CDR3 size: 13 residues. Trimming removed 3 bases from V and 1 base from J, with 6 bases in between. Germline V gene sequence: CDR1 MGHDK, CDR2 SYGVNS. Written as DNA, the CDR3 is TGTGCCAGCAGTGAGAACAGTAACTATGGCTACACCTTC. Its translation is CASSENSNYGYTF.

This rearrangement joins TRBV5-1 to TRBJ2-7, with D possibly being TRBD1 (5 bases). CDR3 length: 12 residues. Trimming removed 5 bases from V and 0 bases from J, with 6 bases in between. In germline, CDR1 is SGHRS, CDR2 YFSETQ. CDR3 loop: CASRRGSYEQYF. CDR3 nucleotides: TGCGCCAGCAGAAGGGGCTCCTACGAGCAGTACTTC.

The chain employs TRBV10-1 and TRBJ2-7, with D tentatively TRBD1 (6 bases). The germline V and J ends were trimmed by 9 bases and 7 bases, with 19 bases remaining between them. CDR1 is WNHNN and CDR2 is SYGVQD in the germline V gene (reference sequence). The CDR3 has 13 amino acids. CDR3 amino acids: CASAGQGNREQYF. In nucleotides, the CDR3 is TGCGCCAGTGCCGGGCAGGGGAATCGAGAGCAGTACTTC.

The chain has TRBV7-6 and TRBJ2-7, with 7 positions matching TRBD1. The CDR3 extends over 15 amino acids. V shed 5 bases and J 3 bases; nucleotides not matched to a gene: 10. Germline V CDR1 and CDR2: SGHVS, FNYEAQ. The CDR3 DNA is TGTGCCAGCAGCCGCCACCCCGACAGGGACTACGAGCAGTACTTC. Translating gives CASSRHPDRDYEQYF.

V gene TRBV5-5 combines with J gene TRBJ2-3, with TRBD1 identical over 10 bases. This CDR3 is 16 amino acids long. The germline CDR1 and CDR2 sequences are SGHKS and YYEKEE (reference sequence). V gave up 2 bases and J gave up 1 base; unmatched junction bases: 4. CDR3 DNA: TGTGCCAGCAGCTTAGGGACAGGGGTAGGCACAGATACGCAGTATTTT. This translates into CASSLGTGVGTDTQYF. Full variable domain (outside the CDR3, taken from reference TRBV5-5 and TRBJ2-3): DAGVTQSPTHLIKTRGQQVTLRCSPISGHKSVSWYQQVLGQGPQFIFQYYEKEERGRGNFPDRFSARQFPNYSSELNVNALLLGDSALYLCASSLGTGVGTDTQYFGPGTRLTVL.

As DNA, the CDR3 is TGTGCCAGCAGTTTGTCTACAGGGGGCTTAGGAACCCAGTACTTC. It yields the protein CASSLSTGGLGTQYF. The chain combines TRBV27 with TRBJ2-5; TRBD1 matches at 9 bases. Germline CDR1 is MNHEY and CDR2 is SMNVEV (reference sequence). CDR3 size: 15 residues. J was trimmed by 8 bases and V by 3 bases; bases with no gene match: 10.

The CDR3 bases are TGTGCCAGCAGTGCCGATAGAACCTACGAGCAGTACTTC. It codes for CASSADRTYEQYF. V usage is TRBV2 and J usage is TRBJ2-7; D remains ambiguous. V dropped 4 bases and J dropped 2 bases, with 9 bases sitting between them. The germline V gene encodes CDR1 SNHLY and CDR2 FYNNEI. The CDR3 contains 13 residues.

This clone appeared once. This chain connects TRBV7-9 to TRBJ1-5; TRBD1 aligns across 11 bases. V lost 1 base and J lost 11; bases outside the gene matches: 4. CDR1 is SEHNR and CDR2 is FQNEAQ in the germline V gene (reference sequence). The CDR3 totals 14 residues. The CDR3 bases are TGTGCCAGCAGCTTAGGGACAGGGGGCTGGTCCCAGCATTTT. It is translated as CASSLGTGGWSQHF. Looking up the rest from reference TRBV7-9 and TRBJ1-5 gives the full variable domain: DTGVSQNPRHKITKRGQNVTFRCDPISEHNRLYWYRQTLGQGPEFLTYFQNEAQLEKSRLLSDRFSAERPKGSFSTLEIQRTEQGDSAMYLCASSLGTGGWSQHFGDGTRLSIL.

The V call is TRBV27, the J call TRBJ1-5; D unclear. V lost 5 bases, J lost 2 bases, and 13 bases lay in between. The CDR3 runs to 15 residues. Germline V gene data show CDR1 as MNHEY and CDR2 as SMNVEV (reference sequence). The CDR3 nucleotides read TGTGCCAGCAGTCCCGGGGTGGGCGGCAATCAGCCCCAGCATTTT. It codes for CASSPGVGGNQPQHF.

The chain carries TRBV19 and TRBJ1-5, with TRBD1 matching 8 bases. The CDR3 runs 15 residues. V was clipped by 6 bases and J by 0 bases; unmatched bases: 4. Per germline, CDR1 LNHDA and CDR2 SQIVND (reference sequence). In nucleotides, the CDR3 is TGTGCCAGTAGCGGGACAGGCTTTAGCAATCAGCCCCAGCATTTT. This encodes CASSGTGFSNQPQHF.

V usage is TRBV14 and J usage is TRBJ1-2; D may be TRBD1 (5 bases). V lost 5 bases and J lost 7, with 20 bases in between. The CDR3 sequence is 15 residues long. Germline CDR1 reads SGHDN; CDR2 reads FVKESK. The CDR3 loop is CASSSRQLELGGYTF. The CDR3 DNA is TGTGCCAGCAGCTCCCGACAGTTGGAGCTGGGTGGCTACACCTTC.

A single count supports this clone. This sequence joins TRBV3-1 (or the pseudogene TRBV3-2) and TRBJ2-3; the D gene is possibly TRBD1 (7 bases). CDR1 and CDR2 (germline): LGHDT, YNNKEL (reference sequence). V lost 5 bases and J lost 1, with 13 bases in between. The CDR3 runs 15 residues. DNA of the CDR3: TGTGCCAGCAGCGTTCAGGGGGGACGCACAGATACGCAGTATTTT. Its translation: CASSVQGGRTDTQYF.

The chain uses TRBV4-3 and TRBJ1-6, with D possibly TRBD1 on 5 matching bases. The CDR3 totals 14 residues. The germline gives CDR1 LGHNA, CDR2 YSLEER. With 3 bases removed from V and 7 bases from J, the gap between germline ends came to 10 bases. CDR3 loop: CASSQRQSNSPLHF. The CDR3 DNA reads TGCGCCAGCAGCCAGCGACAGAGCAATTCACCCCTCCACTTT.

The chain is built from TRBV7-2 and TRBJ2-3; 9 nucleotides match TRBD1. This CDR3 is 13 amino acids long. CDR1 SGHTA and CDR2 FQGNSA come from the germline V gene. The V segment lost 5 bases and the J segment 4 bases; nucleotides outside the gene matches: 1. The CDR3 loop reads CASSTGGADTQYF. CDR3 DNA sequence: TGTGCCAGCAGCACAGGGGGCGCAGATACGCAGTATTTT.

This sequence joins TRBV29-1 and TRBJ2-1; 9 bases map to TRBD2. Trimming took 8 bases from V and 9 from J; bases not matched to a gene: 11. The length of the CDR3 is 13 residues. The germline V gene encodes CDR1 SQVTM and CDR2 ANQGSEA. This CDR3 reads CSLSVAGVGEQFF. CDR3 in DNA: TGCAGCCTATCGGTAGCGGGAGTCGGTGAGCAGTTCTTC.

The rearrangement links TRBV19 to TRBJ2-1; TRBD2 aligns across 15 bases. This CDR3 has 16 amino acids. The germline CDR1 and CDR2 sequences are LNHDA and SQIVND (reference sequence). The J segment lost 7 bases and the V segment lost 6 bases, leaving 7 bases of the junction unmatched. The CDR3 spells CASSNPGTSGRNEQFF. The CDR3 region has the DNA TGTGCCAGTAGCAACCCTGGGACTAGCGGGAGGAATGAGCAGTTCTTC.

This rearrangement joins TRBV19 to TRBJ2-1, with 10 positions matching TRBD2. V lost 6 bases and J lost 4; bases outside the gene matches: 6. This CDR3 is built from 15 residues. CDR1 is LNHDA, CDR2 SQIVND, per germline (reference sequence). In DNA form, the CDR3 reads TGTGCCAGTAGCCTTCGGACTAGCGGTTACAATGAGCAGTTCTTC. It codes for CASSLRTSGYNEQFF.

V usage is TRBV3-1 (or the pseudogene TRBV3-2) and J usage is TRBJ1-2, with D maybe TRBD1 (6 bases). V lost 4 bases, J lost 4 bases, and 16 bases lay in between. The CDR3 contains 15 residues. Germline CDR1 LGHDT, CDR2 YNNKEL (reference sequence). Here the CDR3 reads CASSPDLRGIYGYTF. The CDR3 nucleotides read TGTGCCAGCAGCCCGGATTTAAGGGGGATCTATGGCTACACCTTC.

In DNA, the CDR3 is TGTGCCATCAGTGCGACAAGCACTGAAGCTTTCTTT. Translation gives CAISATSTEAFF. The rearrangement uses TRBV10-3 and TRBJ1-1; no reliable D call. V lost 4 bases and J lost 4, with 7 bases in between. Germline-derived CDR1 and CDR2 are ENHRY and SYGVKD. The CDR3 extends over 12 amino acids.

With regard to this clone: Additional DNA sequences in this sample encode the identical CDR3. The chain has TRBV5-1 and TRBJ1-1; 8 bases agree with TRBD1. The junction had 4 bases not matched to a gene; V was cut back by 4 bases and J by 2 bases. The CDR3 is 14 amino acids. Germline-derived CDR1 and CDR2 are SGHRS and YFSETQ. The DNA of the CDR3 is TGCGCCAGCAGCACACAGGGGGGAAACACTGAAGCTTTCTTT. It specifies CASSTQGGNTEAFF.

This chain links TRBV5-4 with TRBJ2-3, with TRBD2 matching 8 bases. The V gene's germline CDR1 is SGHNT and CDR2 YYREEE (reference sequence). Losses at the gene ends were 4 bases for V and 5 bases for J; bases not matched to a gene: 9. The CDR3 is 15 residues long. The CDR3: CASSPAGVVLDTQYF. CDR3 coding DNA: TGTGCCAGCAGCCCAGCGGGGGTGGTTTTAGATACGCAGTATTTT.

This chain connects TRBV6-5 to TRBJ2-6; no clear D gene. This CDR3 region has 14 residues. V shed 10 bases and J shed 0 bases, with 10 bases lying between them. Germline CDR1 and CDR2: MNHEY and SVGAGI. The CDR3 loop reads CATFTPSGANVLTF. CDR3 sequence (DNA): TGTGCCACCTTCACACCCTCTGGGGCCAACGTCCTGACTTTC.

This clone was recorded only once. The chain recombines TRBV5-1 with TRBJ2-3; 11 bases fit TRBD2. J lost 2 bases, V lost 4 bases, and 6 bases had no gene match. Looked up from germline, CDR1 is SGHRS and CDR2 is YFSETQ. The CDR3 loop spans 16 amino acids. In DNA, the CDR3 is TGCGCCAGCAGCCGTGTTAGCGGGAGGGTCACAGATACGCAGTATTTT. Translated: CASSRVSGRVTDTQYF.